This is a list of T cell receptor beta chains from one sample in a study of T cells after yellow fever vaccination. TCRdb analysed the 5' RACE reads with MiXCR anew, one entry per CDR3 protein. The repertoire includes under 600,000 distinct CDR3 sequences, roughly 12% of them detected once, and over 11% sits in the top ten. The sample consisted of PBMCs, taken on the day of the yellow fever booster vaccination. Receptor source: a man aged 25-45 years who received the YFV17D yellow fever vaccine. Both conserved end residues are part of each CDR3. Each record gives: clone size, J gene, V gene, D gene, CDR3 DNA, CDR3 protein. D genes are given only for firm matches. Clone size is shown for a subset of rows, as once, few, many or a class of expanded clone.

few TRBJ2-6 TRBV7-9 - TGTGCCAGCCGGGGGCAGGGTGGGGAAGGTGGGGCCAACGTCCTGACTTTC CASRGQGGEGGANVLTF
- TRBJ2-7 TRBV6-1 - TGTGCCAGCAGTGAAGGATGGGTGGTGCACTACGAGCAGTACTTC CASSEGWVVHYEQYF
- TRBJ2-2 TRBV7-2 - TGTGCCAGCTCCCCATGGGAGAACACCGGGGAGCTGTTTTTT CASSPWENTGELFF
few TRBJ2-4 TRBV18 - TGTGCCAGCTCACCAGGGCCAGGGTGGGGAAACATTCAGTACTTC CASSPGPGWGNIQYF
few TRBJ2-7 TRBV13 TRBD1 TGTGCCAGCCAGGCCGGGACAGCCTACGAGCAGTACTTC CASQAGTAYEQYF
many TRBJ2-1 TRBV11-1 TRBD1 TGTGCCAGCAGCTTAGCCGGGACAGGGGGCTACAATGAGCAGTTCTTC CASSLAGTGGYNEQFF
once TRBJ2-7 TRBV14 TRBD2 TGTGCCAGCAGCACACTGAGACTAGCGGGAGTGGATGAGCAGTACTTC CASSTLRLAGVDEQYF
- TRBJ2-2 TRBV7-8 - TGTGCCAGCAGCTTAGGGATGCTAGCTGAGCTGTTTTTT CASSLGMLAELFF
- TRBJ1-6 TRBV12-3/TRBV12-4 - TGTGCCAGCAGTTTAAAGGTGGGGAATTCACCCCTCCACTTT CASSLKVGNSPLHF
few TRBJ2-3 TRBV6-1 - TGTGCCAGCAGTGAAGCGAGCCCCGGGCAGGATACGCAGTATTTT CASSEASPGQDTQYF
- TRBJ2-2 TRBV5-1 - TGCGCCAGCAGCTTGACCAGTCTAAAGAACACCGGGGAGCTGTTTTTT CASSLTSLKNTGELFF
few TRBJ2-1 TRBV7-3 TRBD2 TGTGCCAGCAGCCCCGGTCCAGCGGGAGTTAATGAGCAGTTCTTC CASSPGPAGVNEQFF
- TRBJ2-7 TRBV3-1 - TGTGCCAGCAGCCGAGGACAGGACGGGAGGAGGGAGCAGTACTTC CASSRGQDGRREQYF
- TRBJ2-5 TRBV5-1 - TGCGCCAGCAGCTTGGAGGTAGGAGAAGAGACCCAGTACTTC CASSLEVGEETQYF
many TRBJ2-5 TRBV29-1 - TGCAGCGTTGAGGCAGGGTTAATAGAGACCCAGTACTTC CSVEAGLIETQYF
many TRBJ1-2 TRBV6-5 - TGTGCCAGCAGTTATGGAAAGACTAACTATGGCTACACCTTC CASSYGKTNYGYTF
- TRBJ2-2 TRBV6-2/TRBV6-3 - TGTGCCAGCAGTTACGAGGGGAGGCCTGGCTTCTCCGGGGAGCTGTTTTTT CASSYEGRPGFSGELFF
- TRBJ2-3 TRBV20-1 - TGCAGTGCTAGCGTGGGTAGTCTGATGCTAACAGATACGCAGTATTTT CSASVGSLMLTDTQYF
- TRBJ2-7 TRBV12-3/TRBV12-4 - TGTGCCAGCAGCCAGACTAGGGGTTCGGTGGAGCAGTACTTC CASSQTRGSVEQYF
- TRBJ1-3 TRBV7-3 - TGTGCCAGCAGCTCGGCGCACTCTGGAAACACCATATATTTT CASSSAHSGNTIYF
- TRBJ2-3 TRBV5-4 - TGTGCCAGCAGCGGCCGGTGGGGGACAGATACGCAGTATTTT CASSGRWGTDTQYF
- TRBJ1-2 TRBV12-3/TRBV12-4 - TGTGCCAGCAGTTTAGGGCAGGCCTATGGCTACACCTTC CASSLGQAYGYTF
- TRBJ2-3 TRBV20-1 - TGCAGTGCTAGAGGGGCGGGGGCCGGCACAGATACGCAGTATTTT CSARGAGAGTDTQYF
few TRBJ1-1 TRBV3-1 - TGTGCCAGCAGCCAAGGACCCACTGAAGCTTTCTTT CASSQGPTEAFF
few TRBJ2-3 TRBV29-1 TRBD1 TGCAGCACTGATCCAGGGGGCCCAGATACGCAGTATTTT CSTDPGGPDTQYF
few TRBJ2-7 TRBV30 - TGTGCCTGGAGTTGGACAGCAGACTCCTACGAGCAGTACTTC CAWSWTADSYEQYF
few TRBJ1-1 TRBV29-1 - TGCAGCGTCATACCGAAAGTCATGAACACTGAAGCTTTCTTT CSVIPKVMNTEAFF
few TRBJ2-7 TRBV7-6 TRBD2 TGTGCCAGCACCGTAGCGGGAGGGCCATCCAACGAGCAGTACTTC CASTVAGGPSNEQYF
few TRBJ2-3 TRBV6-6 - TGTGCCAGCAGGCGGGAAGGCACAGATACGCAGTATTTT CASRREGTDTQYF
few TRBJ2-3 TRBV7-2 - TGTGCCAGCAGCTTTAAGGGGAGGACAGATACGCAGTATTTT CASSFKGRTDTQYF
- TRBJ2-3 TRBV5-1 - TGCGCCAGCAGCTTGGAGGGCCGGGGAGATACGCAGTATTTT CASSLEGRGDTQYF
- TRBJ2-3 TRBV5-4 - TGTGCCAGCAGCTTGGAGGTCGCAGATACGCAGTATTTT CASSLEVADTQYF
- TRBJ2-7 TRBV30 TRBD2 TGTGCCTGGAGGTCCAGACTAGCGAGCTACGAGCAGTACTTC CAWRSRLASYEQYF
few TRBJ2-7 TRBV18 - TGTGCCAGCTCACCTATAGTACAGGATGCCTCCTACGAGCAGTACTTC CASSPIVQDASYEQYF
few TRBJ2-1 TRBV20-1 TRBD2 TGCAGTGCTAGGAAAACTAGCGGGTTCTACAATGAGCAGTTCTTC CSARKTSGFYNEQFF
- TRBJ2-7 TRBV7-2 - TGTGCCAGCAGAACCCTACAGGGAAGCTCCTACGAGCAGTACTTC CASRTLQGSSYEQYF
- TRBJ2-1 TRBV5-6 TRBD2 TGTGCCAGCAGCCCCGCTCCAGCGGGAGACCACAATGAGCAGTTCTTC CASSPAPAGDHNEQFF
- TRBJ2-5 TRBV18 - TGTGCCAGCTCACCACGGCAGTCACAAGAGACCCAGTACTTC CASSPRQSQETQYF
few TRBJ1-2 TRBV7-9 - TGTGCCAGCAGCCCAAAGGGGCAGGGAAGGGGCCGTGGCTACACCTTC CASSPKGQGRGRGYTF
few TRBJ2-3 TRBV7-8 TRBD1 TGTGCCAGCAGACAGGGGGGAGATACGCAGTATTTT CASRQGGDTQYF
- TRBJ2-7 TRBV9 TRBD2 TGTGCCAGCAGCGCAGAGGGACTAGCGGGAGTCGGTGAGCAGTACTTC CASSAEGLAGVGEQYF
many TRBJ1-4 TRBV20-1 - TGCAGTGCTAGAGTTACAGGTGTTAATGAAAAACTGTTTTTT CSARVTGVNEKLFF
few TRBJ1-2 TRBV6-2/TRBV6-3 - TGTGCCAGCAGTCAGGACAAGAGATATGGCTACACCTTC CASSQDKRYGYTF
- TRBJ2-5 TRBV3-1 - TGTGCCAGCAGCCTTGGACAGATTGCAGAGACCCAGTACTTC CASSLGQIAETQYF
- TRBJ2-3 TRBV7-2 - TGTGCCAGCAGCTTAAAACAGAATGAAGATACGCAGTATTTT CASSLKQNEDTQYF
many TRBJ1-4 TRBV5-1 - TGCGCCAGCAGCTTGGTCGGGGAAAAACTGTTTTTT CASSLVGEKLFF
- TRBJ2-7 TRBV5-4 TRBD2 TGTGCCAGCTCAACTAGCGGAGACTCCTACGAGCAGTACTTC CASSTSGDSYEQYF
few TRBJ2-5 TRBV20-1 - TGCAGTGGCCGACCGGGCGGGGTGCAGACCCAGTACTTC CSGRPGGVQTQYF
few TRBJ2-3 TRBV11-2 - TGTGCCAGCAGCTTAGAGTCACGGGCCCCCCCAGATACGCAGTATTTT CASSLESRAPPDTQYF
- TRBJ2-5 TRBV2 - TGTGCCAGCAGTGAATCTAGCCCGATGGAGACCCAGTACTTC CASSESSPMETQYF
- TRBJ2-5 TRBV6-7 - TGTGCCAGCAGTTTTCTCTACGTGGGAGAGACCCAGTACTTC CASSFLYVGETQYF